This T cell receptor beta chain emerged from a study of blood T cell repertoires in COVID-19. Study summary: Spain, Italy and the United States supplied samples that represented acute and convalescent COVID-19. T cells, B-cell-depleted T cells, or PBMCs provided the cDNA or gDNA that served as material.

Trimming took off 6 bases at V and 5 bases at J, with 16 bases between the two ends. Germline CDR1 and CDR2: SQVTM and ANQGSEA. The CDR3 sequence is 13 residues long. How the authors handled the data: Cell counts per sample came from amplifying reference gene primers. This table comes from immunoSEQ multiplex PCR, and its TCRdb copy is limited to in-frame clones, with some not included. That table supplies the V and J calls and clone size; D and trimming were determined from the DNA. The sample records roughly 250,000 clones, roughly 90% being singletons. What was sequenced was peripheral blood. The clonotype comes from a man aged 25-40 years with acute or convalescent COVID-19. The chain links TRBV29-1 to TRBJ1-1, with D possibly matching TRBD1 (6 bases). Written as DNA, the CDR3 is TGCAGCGTCGCCAGGGGAGAGGCAACTGAAGCTTTCTTT. This codes for CSVARGEATEAFF.